Presented here are 10 T cell receptor beta chains from one specimen sequenced in a study of shared clonotypes between healthy human individuals. The assay was immunoSEQ multiplex PCR, and TCRdb's table has in-frame clones only and misses some. The profile shows hundreds of thousands of clones, 79% of them singletons. Sequencing used PBMCs. These receptors originate from a woman aged 40 to 49 in good health. Some clones in this sample may be carry-over from other donors' samples.

This clone has a single count. The rearrangement uses TRBV9 and TRBJ2-7; 8 bases align to TRBD1. Unmatched junction bases numbered 12, after V lost 0 bases and J lost 7 bases. Germline CDR1 reads SGDLS; CDR2 reads YYNGEE. CDR3 length equals 16 residues. This CDR3 is CASSVDPGTGASEQYF. As DNA, the CDR3 is TGTGCCAGCAGCGTAGATCCGGGGACAGGAGCTTCTGAGCAGTACTTC.

The chain carries TRBV9 and TRBJ2-2; 8 bases line up with TRBD2. This CDR3 comprises 14 residues. Germline V gives CDR1 SGDLS, CDR2 YYNGEE. The junction had 4 bases not matched to a gene; V was cut back by 3 bases and J by 6 bases. CDR3 in amino acids: CASSAGTSSGELFF. The CDR3 DNA reads TGTGCCAGCAGCGCCGGGACTAGTTCCGGGGAGCTGTTTTTT. Full variable domain (outside the CDR3, taken from reference TRBV9 and TRBJ2-2): DSGVTQTPKHLITATGQRVTLRCSPRSGDLSVYWYQQSLDQGLQFLIQYYNGEERAKGNILERFSAQQFPDLHSELNLSSLELGDSALYFCASSAGTSSGELFFGEGSRLTVL.

The sample holds a few counts of this clone. V gene TRBV18 combines with J gene TRBJ1-4; D is unclear. The V gene lost 2 bases and the J gene lost 4 bases, with 8 bases spanning the gap. Per germline, CDR1 KGHSH and CDR2 LQKENI. This CDR3 has 14 residues. The CDR3 is CASSPTRYNEKLFF. The CDR3 bases are TGTGCCAGCTCACCAACACGATATAATGAAAAACTGTTTTTT.

The chain is built from TRBV6-1 and TRBJ2-7; 10 bases are shared with TRBD2. Germline V gene lookup returns CDR1 MNHNS and CDR2 SASEGT. J gave up 6 bases and V 1 base, and 12 bases lay outside the gene matches. The CDR3 loop spans 17 amino acids. CDR3 bases: TGTGCCAGCAGTGAAGTGTTTAGCCTAGCGGGAGAGGGCGAGCAGTACTTC. Translated: CASSEVFSLAGEGEQYF.

V and J are TRBV5-5 and TRBJ2-3, with D possibly being TRBD1 or TRBD2 (6 bases each). Germline V gives CDR1 SGHKS, CDR2 YYEKEE (reference sequence). Trimming shortened V by 0 bases and J by 0 bases, and 14 bases separated the two germline ends. CDR3 length: 17 residues. DNA of the CDR3: TGTGCCAGCAGCTTGGCCCCGGGCGGGACAAGCACAGATACGCAGTATTTT. Translating it yields CASSLAPGGTSTDTQYF.

This rearrangement joins TRBV7-6 to TRBJ2-3, with D unresolved. Trimming left V 3 bases short and J 5 bases short, with 9 bases between. CDR3 size: 13 residues. Germline CDR1 reads SGHVS; CDR2 reads FNYEAQ. The CDR3 sequence is CASSFLGLDTQYF. The CDR3, as DNA: TGTGCCAGCAGCTTCCTAGGTCTAGATACGCAGTATTTT.

V gene TRBV18 combines with J gene TRBJ2-7; tentatively, D is TRBD2 (6 bases). The CDR3 is 14 amino acids. The V end was cut by 3 bases, the J end by 2 bases, with 11 bases between. Germline CDR1 is KGHSH and CDR2 is LQKENI. CDR3 bases: TGTGCCAGCTCACCTACTAGCCGGACCTACGAGCAGTACTTC. It translates to CASSPTSRTYEQYF.

This rearrangement joins TRBV7-9 to TRBJ1-1; D is uncertain. V gave up 1 base and J gave up 6 bases, with 9 bases separating them. CDR1 SEHNR and CDR2 FQNEAQ come from the germline V gene (reference sequence). The CDR3 consists of 13 residues. CDR3 loop: CASSLVLGSEAFF. In DNA, the CDR3 is TGTGCCAGCAGCTTAGTGCTGGGCTCTGAAGCTTTCTTT.

Concerning this clone: The sample holds other DNA sequences that translate to the same CDR3. The rearrangement links TRBV5-1 to TRBJ2-3, with D possibly TRBD1 on 5 matching bases. Trimming shortened V by 2 bases and J by 1 base, and 5 bases separated the two germline ends. The germline gives CDR1 SGHRS, CDR2 YFSETQ. The CDR3 totals 13 residues. CDR3 region: CASSLGGTDTQYF. Here the CDR3 DNA reads TGCGCCAGCAGCTTAGGGGGCACAGATACGCAGTATTTT.

CDR3 loop: CASSQSEGRGSLYGYTF. The CDR3 DNA sequence: TGCGCCAGCAGTCAATCAGAGGGCAGGGGGTCCCTCTATGGCTACACCTTC. V is TRBV23-1 and J is TRBJ1-2; TRBD1 matches 7 bases. TRBV23-1 belongs to the ORF category, with a function that is uncertain. V shed 0 bases and J 4 bases; nucleotides not matched to a gene: 11. The CDR3 sequence is 17 residues long.